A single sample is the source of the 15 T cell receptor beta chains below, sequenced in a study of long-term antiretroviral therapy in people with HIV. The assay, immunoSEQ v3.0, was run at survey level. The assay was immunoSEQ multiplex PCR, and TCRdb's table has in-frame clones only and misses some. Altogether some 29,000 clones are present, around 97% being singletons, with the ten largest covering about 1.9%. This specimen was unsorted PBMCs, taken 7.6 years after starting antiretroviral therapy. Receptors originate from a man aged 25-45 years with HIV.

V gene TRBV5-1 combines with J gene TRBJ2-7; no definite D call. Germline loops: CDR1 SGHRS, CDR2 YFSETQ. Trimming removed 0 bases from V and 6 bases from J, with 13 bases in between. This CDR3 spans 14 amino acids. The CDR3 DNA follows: TGCGCCAGCAGCTTGGTTTACGCACCGGGCGAGCAGTACTTC. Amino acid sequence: CASSLVYAPGEQYF. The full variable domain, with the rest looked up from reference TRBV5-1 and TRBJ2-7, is KAGVTQTPRYLIKTRGQQVTLSCSPISGHRSVSWYQQTPGQGLQFLFEYFSETQRNKGNFPGRFSGRQFSNSRSEMNVSTLELGDSALYLCASSLVYAPGEQYFGPGTRLTVT.

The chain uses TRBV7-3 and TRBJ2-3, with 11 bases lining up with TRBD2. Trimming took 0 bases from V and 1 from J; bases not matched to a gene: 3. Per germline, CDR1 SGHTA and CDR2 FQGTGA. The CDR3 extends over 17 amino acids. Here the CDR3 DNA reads TGTGCCAGCAGCTTAACCGGTAGCGGGGGGGGCACAGATACGCAGTATTTT. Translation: CASSLTGSGGGTDTQYF.

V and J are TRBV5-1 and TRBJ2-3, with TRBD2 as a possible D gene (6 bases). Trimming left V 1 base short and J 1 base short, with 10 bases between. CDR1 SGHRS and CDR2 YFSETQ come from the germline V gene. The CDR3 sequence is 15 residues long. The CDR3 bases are TGCGCCAGCAGCTTGTCGGCTAGCGGCACAGATACGCAGTATTTT. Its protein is CASSLSASGTDTQYF.

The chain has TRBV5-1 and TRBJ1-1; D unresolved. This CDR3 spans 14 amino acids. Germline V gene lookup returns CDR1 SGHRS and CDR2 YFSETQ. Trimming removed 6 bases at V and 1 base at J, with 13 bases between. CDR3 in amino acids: CASKRGQANTEAFF. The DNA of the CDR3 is TGCGCCAGCAAAAGAGGTCAGGCGAACACTGAAGCTTTCTTT.

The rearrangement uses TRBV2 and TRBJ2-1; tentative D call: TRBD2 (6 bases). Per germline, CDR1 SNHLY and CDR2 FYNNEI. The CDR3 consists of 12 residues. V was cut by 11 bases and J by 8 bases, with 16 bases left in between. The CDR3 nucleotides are TGTGCCCTAAACGGGGGAATGGATGAGCAGTTCTTC. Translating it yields CALNGGMDEQFF.

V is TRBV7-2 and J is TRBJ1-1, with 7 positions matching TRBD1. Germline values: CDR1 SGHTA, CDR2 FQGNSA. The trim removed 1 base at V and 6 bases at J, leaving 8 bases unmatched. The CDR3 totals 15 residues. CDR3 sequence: CASSLGDSLYPEAFF. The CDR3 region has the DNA TGTGCCAGCAGCTTAGGGGACAGCCTCTACCCTGAAGCTTTCTTT. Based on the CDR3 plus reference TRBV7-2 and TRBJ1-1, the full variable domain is GAGVSQSPSNKVTEKGKDVELRCDPISGHTALYWYRQSLGQGLEFLIYFQGNSAPDKSGLPSDRFSAERTGGSVSTLTIQRTQQEDSAVYLCASSLGDSLYPEAFFGQGTRLTVV.

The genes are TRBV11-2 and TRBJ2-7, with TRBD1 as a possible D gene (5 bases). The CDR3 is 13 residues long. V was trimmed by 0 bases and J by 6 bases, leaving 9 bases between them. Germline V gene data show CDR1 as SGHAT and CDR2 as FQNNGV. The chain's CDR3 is CASSLDRVVEQYF. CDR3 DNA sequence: TGTGCCAGCAGCTTAGACAGGGTGGTCGAGCAGTACTTC.

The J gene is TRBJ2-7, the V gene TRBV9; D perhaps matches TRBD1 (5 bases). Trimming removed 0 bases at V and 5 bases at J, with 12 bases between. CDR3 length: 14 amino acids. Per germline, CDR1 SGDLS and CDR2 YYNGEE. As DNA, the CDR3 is TGTGCCAGCAGCGTAGGGCCAGGGCAAAACGAGCAGTACTTC. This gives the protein CASSVGPGQNEQYF.

CDR3 sequence (DNA): TGTGCCAGCACATACAGCGTCGGTCAGCCCCAGCATTTT. It specifies CASTYSVGQPQHF. The V gene is TRBV2, the J gene TRBJ1-5; D remains ambiguous. There are 13 residues in the CDR3. Trimming pared 7 bases from V and 6 bases from J, leaving 13 bases between. Looked up from germline, CDR1 is SNHLY and CDR2 is FYNNEI.

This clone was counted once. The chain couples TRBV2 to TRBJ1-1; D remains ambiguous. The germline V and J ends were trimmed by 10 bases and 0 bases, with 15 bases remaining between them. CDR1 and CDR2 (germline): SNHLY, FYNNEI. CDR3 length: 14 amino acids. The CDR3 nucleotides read TGTGCCACCCGGCGAGCAGACCTGAACACTGAAGCTTTCTTT. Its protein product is CATRRADLNTEAFF.

CDR3 sequence reads: CASSPPGGGLHEAFF. The CDR3 coding sequence is TGCGCCAGCAGCCCCCCGGGTGGGGGGCTGCATGAAGCTTTCTTT. This chain connects TRBV4-1 to TRBJ1-1, with D maybe TRBD1 (6 bases). CDR3 length equals 15 residues. Germline V gives CDR1 MGHRA, CDR2 YSYEKL. The V gene lost 4 bases and the J gene lost 7 bases, with 19 bases spanning the gap.

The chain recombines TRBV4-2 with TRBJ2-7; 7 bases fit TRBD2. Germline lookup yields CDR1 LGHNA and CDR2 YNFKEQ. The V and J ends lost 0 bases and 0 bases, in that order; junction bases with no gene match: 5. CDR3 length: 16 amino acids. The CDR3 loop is CASSQEVSGLSYEQYF. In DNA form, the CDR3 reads TGTGCCAGCAGCCAAGAAGTTAGCGGGCTCTCCTACGAGCAGTACTTC.

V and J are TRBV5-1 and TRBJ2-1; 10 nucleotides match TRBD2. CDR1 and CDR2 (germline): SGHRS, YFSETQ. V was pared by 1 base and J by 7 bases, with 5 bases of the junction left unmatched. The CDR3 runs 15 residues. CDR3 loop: CASSLQASGGNEQFF. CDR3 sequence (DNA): TGCGCCAGCAGCTTGCAGGCTAGCGGGGGAAATGAGCAGTTCTTC.

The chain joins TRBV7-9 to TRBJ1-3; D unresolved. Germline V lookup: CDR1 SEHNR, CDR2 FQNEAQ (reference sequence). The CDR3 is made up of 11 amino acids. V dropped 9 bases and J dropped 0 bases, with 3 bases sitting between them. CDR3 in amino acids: CASASGNTIYF. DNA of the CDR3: TGTGCCAGTGCCTCTGGAAACACCATATATTTT.

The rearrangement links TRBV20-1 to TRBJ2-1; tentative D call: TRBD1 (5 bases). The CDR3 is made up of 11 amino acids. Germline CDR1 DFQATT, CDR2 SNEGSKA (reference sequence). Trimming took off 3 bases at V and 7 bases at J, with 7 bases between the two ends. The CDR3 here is CSASRVNEQFF. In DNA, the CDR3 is TGCAGTGCTAGCAGGGTGAATGAGCAGTTCTTC.